This TCR beta chain was sequenced in a study of PD-L1 blockade in urothelial cancer. On the study more broadly: Patients' histories included 0 to 3 prior chemotherapy regimens. At 3 weeks after treatment start (second dose) and again at 6 weeks, blood was analyzed. Per blood sample, T cells had a median of about 150,000.

TCRdb's copy holds only in-frame clones and misses some; the assay was immunoSEQ multiplex PCR. The profile shows about 15,000 clones, around 90% of them singletons. This TCR was recovered from a man aged 45-60 years with urothelial cancer. Sequenced here: PBMCs, sampled around atezolizumab (anti-PD-L1) treatment.

The CDR3 here is CASSFAGSSYEQYF. The CDR3 DNA follows: TGTGCCAGCAGCTTCGCAGGGTCCTCCTACGAGCAGTACTTC. This chain links TRBV12-1 with TRBJ2-7; the table gives TRBD1 as D, unverified against the DNA. TRBV12-1 is recorded as a pseudogene. The CDR3 is made up of 14 amino acids.